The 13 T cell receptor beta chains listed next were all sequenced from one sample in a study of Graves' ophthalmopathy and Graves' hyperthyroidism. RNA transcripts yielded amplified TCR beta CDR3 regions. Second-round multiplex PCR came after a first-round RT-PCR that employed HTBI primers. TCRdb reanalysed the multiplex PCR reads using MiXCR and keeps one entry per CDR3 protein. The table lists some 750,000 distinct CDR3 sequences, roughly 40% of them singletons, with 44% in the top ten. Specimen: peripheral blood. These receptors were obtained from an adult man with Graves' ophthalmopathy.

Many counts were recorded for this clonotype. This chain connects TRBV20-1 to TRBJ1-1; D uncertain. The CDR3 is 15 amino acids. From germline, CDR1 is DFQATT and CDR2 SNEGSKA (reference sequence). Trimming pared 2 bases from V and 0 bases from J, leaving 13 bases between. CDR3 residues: CSARPLRAMNTEAFF. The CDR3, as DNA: TGCAGTGCTAGACCCCTTCGGGCCATGAACACTGAAGCTTTCTTT.

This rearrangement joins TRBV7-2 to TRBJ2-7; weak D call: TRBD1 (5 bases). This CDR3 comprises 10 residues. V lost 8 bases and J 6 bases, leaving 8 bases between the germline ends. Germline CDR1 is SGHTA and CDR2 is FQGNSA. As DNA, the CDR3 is TGTGCCAGCGGCAGGGCCGAGCAGTACTTC. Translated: CASGRAEQYF.

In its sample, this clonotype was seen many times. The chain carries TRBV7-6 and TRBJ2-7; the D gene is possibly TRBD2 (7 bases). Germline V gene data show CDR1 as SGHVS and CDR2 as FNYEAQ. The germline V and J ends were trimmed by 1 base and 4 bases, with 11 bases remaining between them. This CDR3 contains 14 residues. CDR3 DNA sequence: TGTGCCAGCAGCTTAGAAGGGGGGGGTTACGAGCAGTACTTC. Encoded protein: CASSLEGGGYEQYF.

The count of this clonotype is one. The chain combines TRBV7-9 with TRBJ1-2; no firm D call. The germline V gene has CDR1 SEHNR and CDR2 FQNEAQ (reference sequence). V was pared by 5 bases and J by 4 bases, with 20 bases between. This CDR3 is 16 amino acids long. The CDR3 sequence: CASSVEVAEATYGYTF. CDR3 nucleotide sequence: TGTGCCAGCAGCGTTGAAGTGGCGGAGGCCACCTATGGCTACACCTTC.

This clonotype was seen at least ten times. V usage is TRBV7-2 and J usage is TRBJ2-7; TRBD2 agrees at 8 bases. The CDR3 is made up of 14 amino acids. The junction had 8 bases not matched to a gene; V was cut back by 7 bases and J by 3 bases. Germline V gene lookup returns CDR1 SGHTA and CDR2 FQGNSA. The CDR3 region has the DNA TGTGCCAGCAAAACGACTAGCGACCACTACGAGCAGTACTTC. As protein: CASKTTSDHYEQYF.

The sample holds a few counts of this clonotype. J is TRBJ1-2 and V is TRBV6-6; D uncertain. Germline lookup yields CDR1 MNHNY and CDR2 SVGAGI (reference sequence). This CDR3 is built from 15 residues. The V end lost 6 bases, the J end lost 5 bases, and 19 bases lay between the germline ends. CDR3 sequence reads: CASSRYTDGPYGYTF. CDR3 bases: TGTGCCAGCAGCCGTTATACGGACGGACCATATGGCTACACCTTC.

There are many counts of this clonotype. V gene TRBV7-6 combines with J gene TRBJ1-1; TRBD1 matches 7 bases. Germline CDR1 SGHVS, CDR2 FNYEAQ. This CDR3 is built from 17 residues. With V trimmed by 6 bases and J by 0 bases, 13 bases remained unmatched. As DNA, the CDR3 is TGTGCCAGCAGAATTGGACTAGGACAGGACCTGAACACTGAAGCTTTCTTT. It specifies CASRIGLGQDLNTEAFF.

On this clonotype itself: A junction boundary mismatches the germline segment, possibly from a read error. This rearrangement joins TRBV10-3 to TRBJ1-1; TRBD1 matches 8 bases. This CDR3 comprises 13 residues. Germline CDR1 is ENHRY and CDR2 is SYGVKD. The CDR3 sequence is CASSYLGTGKAFF. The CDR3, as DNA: TGTGCCAGCAGTTACCTCGGGACAGGTAAAGCTTTCTTT.

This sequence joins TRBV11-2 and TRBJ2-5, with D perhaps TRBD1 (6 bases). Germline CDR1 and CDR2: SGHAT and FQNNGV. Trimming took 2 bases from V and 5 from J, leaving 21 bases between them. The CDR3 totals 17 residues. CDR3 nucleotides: TGTGCCAGCAGCTTACGTCGAACGGTTGGGGGCTTTGAGACCCAGTACTTC. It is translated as CASSLRRTVGGFETQYF.

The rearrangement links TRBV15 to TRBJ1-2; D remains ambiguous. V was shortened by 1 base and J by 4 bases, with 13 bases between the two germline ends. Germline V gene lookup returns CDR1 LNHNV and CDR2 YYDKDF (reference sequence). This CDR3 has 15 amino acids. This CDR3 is CATSRATTASYGYTF. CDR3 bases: TGTGCCACCAGCAGAGCGACAACTGCTTCCTATGGCTACACCTTC.

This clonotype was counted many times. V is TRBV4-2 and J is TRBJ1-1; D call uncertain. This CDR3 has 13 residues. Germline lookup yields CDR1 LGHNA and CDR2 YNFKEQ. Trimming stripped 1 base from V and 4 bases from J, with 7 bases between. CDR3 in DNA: TGTGCCAGCAGCCAAGGGATAGGCACTGAAGCTTTCTTT. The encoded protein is CASSQGIGTEAFF.

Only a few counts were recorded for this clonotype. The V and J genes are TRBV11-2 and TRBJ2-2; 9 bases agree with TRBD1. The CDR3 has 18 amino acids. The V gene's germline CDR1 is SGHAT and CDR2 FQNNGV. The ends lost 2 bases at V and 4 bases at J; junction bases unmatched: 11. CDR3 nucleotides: TGTGCCAGCAGCTTACGCTCGCGGGACAGGGTGAGCACCGGGGAGCTGTTTTTT. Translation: CASSLRSRDRVSTGELFF. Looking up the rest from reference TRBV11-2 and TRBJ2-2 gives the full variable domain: EAGVAQSPRYKIIEKRQSVAFWCNPISGHATLYWYQQILGQGPKLLIQFQNNGVVDDSQLPKDRFSAERLKGVDSTLKIQPAKLEDSAVYLCASSLRSRDRVSTGELFFGEGSRLTVL.

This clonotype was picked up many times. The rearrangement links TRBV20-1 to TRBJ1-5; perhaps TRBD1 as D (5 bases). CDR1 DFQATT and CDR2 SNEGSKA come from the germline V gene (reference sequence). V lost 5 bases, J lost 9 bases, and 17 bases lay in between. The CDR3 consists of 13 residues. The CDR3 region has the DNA TGCAGTGCTGGGGACCGATTTTTATCGCCCCAGCATTTT. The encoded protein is CSAGDRFLSPQHF.